The rows below give T cell receptor beta chains drawn from one sample of a study of blood T cell repertoires in COVID-19. Only in-frame clones appear in the TCRdb table, and some are missing; sequencing was by immunoSEQ multiplex PCR. Counted here are some 150,000 clones, 75% to 85% occurring once; the ten biggest clones make up over 12%. Sequenced: PBMCs or T cells enriched from blood (not recorded which). The receptors stem from a man aged 50 to 60 who had recovered from COVID-19. Each CDR3 is given with its conserved first and last residue. D genes are given only for firm matches. The listing skips clone size in some rows; elsewhere it reads once, few, many or a size class.

CDR3 protein | CDR3 DNA | J gene | D gene | clone size | V gene
CASTLDQGAGDTQYF | TGTGCCAGCACCCTAGACCAGGGGGCTGGGGATACGCAGTATTTT | TRBJ2-3 | TRBD1 | few | TRBV9
CASSATRTGRNSPLHF | TGTGCCAGCAGCGCCACGAGGACAGGGAGAAATTCACCCCTCCACTTT | TRBJ1-6 | TRBD1 | few | TRBV9
CASSYEGTEAFF | TGTGCCAGCAGTTACGAGGGCACTGAAGCTTTCTTT | TRBJ1-1 | NA | NA | TRBV6-5
CASSSTGGGSPLHF | TGTGCCAGCAGCTCAACAGGGGGCGGTTCACCCCTCCACTTT | TRBJ1-6 | TRBD1 | NA | TRBV5-4
CARGTSRTIYEQYF | TGTGCCAGAGGGACTAGCCGAACGATCTACGAGCAGTACTTC | TRBJ2-7 | TRBD2 | many | TRBV2
CASSARQGSDTEAFF | TGTGCCAGCAGCGCCCGACAGGGGTCGGACACTGAAGCTTTCTTT | TRBJ1-1 | TRBD1 | once | TRBV9
CASSLASVDTEAFF | TGTGCCAGCAGCTTAGCGTCTGTAGACACTGAAGCTTTCTTT | TRBJ1-1 | NA | few | TRBV7-9
CASSPNGGGVGYTF | TGCGCCAGCAGCCCGAACGGGGGAGGGGTTGGCTACACCTTC | TRBJ1-2 | NA | NA | TRBV4-1
CASSPPNRVYEQYF | TGTGCCAGCTCACCACCGAACAGGGTCTACGAGCAGTACTTC | TRBJ2-7 | NA | NA | TRBV18
CASSRSRDSEAFF | TGTGCCAGCTCTCGCAGTCGGGACAGTGAAGCTTTCTTT | TRBJ1-1 | TRBD1 | NA | TRBV18
CAWSVTQSDTQYF | TGTGCCTGGAGTGTAACACAGTCAGATACGCAGTATTTT | TRBJ2-3 | NA | once | TRBV30
CASSPGGYEQYF | TGTGCCAGCAGCCCCGGGGGCTACGAGCAGTACTTC | TRBJ2-7 | NA | NA | TRBV11-2
CAWTRDSVVGYTF | TGTGCCTGGACCCGGGACAGCGTAGTTGGCTACACCTTC | TRBJ1-2 | TRBD1 | NA | TRBV30
CASSFGQGNYEQYF | TGTGCCAGCAGCTTTGGACAGGGAAACTACGAGCAGTACTTC | TRBJ2-7 | TRBD1 | NA | TRBV5-5
CASSQGGGQGAWETQYF | TGTGCCAGCAGCCAAGGTGGGGGCCAGGGGGCATGGGAGACCCAGTACTTC | TRBJ2-5 | TRBD1 | NA | TRBV4-2
CASPRDRALLGTDTQYF | TGTGCCAGCCCCCGGGACAGGGCATTGTTGGGCACAGATACGCAGTATTTT | TRBJ2-3 | TRBD1 | once | TRBV9
CATPGTPQGPPGNTIYF | TGCGCCACCCCTGGGACACCGCAGGGACCTCCCGGAAACACCATATATTTT | TRBJ1-3 | NA | NA | TRBV5-1
CASSPGTANTGELFF | TGTGCCAGCAGCCCCGGGACAGCCAACACCGGGGAGCTGTTTTTT | TRBJ2-2 | TRBD1 | few | TRBV7-3
CASSQLGDTQYF | TGTGCCAGCAGCCAACTAGGCGATACGCAGTATTTT | TRBJ2-3 | NA | few | TRBV3-1/TRBV3-2
CASSTTQGANYGYTF | TGCGCCAGCAGCACTACCCAGGGGGCTAACTATGGCTACACCTTC | TRBJ1-2 | TRBD1 | NA | TRBV5-1
CASSEDQGNNQPQHF | TGTGCCAGCAGCGAGGACCAGGGGAACAATCAGCCCCAGCATTTT | TRBJ1-5 | NA | NA | TRBV5-4
CASSLMVRGGTNQPQHF | TGTGCCAGCAGCTTGATGGTCAGAGGGGGAACGAATCAGCCCCAGCATTTT | TRBJ1-5 | NA | NA | TRBV5-8
CASSLDSGGYNEQFF | TGTGCCAGCAGCTTAGACAGCGGGGGGTACAATGAGCAGTTCTTC | TRBJ2-1 | TRBD2 | NA | TRBV7-2
CAWSEGQMYYEQYF | TGTGCCTGGAGTGAGGGGCAGATGTACTACGAGCAGTACTTC | TRBJ2-7 | NA | NA | TRBV30
CASSKDRGVKETQYF | TGTGCCAGCAGTAAAGACAGGGGGGTGAAGGAGACCCAGTACTTC | TRBJ2-5 | TRBD1 | few | TRBV7-9
CASSLRQGADEQYF | TGTGCCAGCAGCTTGCGACAGGGGGCGGACGAGCAGTACTTC | TRBJ2-7 | TRBD1 | NA | TRBV13
CASSLLDSYSYEQYF | TGCGCCAGCAGCTTGCTGGACAGTTACTCCTACGAGCAGTACTTC | TRBJ2-7 | NA | few | TRBV5-1
CASSRTSVGFYEQYF | TGTGCCAGCAGCCGAACTAGCGTAGGGTTCTACGAGCAGTACTTC | TRBJ2-7 | TRBD2 | NA | TRBV6-5
CAWSYSYEQYF | TGTGCCTGGAGTTACTCCTACGAGCAGTACTTC | TRBJ2-7 | NA | NA | TRBV30
CASRGGDRAFEQYF | TGTGCCAGCAGGGGGGGGGACAGGGCTTTCGAGCAGTACTTC | TRBJ2-7 | TRBD1 | few | TRBV28
CASSIGTANTEAFF | TGTGCCAGTAGTATTGGGACAGCGAACACTGAAGCTTTCTTT | TRBJ1-1 | TRBD1 | NA | TRBV19
CASSIQGAGETQYF | TGTGCCAGCAGTATACAGGGGGCAGGGGAGACCCAGTACTTC | TRBJ2-5 | TRBD1 | NA | TRBV2
CASSLTGTGYYEQYF | TGCGCCAGCAGCTTGACCGGGACAGGGTACTACGAGCAGTACTTC | TRBJ2-7 | TRBD1 | NA | TRBV5-1
CARSLGDRANSPLHF | TGTGCCAGAAGCTTAGGGGACAGGGCTAATTCACCCCTCCACTTT | TRBJ1-6 | NA | once | TRBV7-5
CASSLIGESRIKTEAFF | TGTGCCAGCAGTTTAATCGGGGAATCAAGGATTAAGACTGAAGCTTTCTTT | TRBJ1-1 | NA | NA | TRBV27
CASSPQAGRLTGNTIYF | TGTGCCAGCAGTCCTCAGGCAGGTCGTTTGACTGGAAACACCATATATTTT | TRBJ1-3 | NA | few | TRBV27
CASSPTGAGNTIYF | TGTGCCAGCAGCCCCACAGGGGCTGGAAACACCATATATTTT | TRBJ1-3 | TRBD1 | NA | TRBV5-4
CASTLPRARTDTQYF | TGTGCCAGCACTTTGCCCAGGGCTAGGACAGATACGCAGTATTTT | TRBJ2-3 | NA | NA | TRBV7-8
CASSKTGSSYNEQFF | TGTGCCAGCAGCAAAACAGGGAGCTCCTACAATGAGCAGTTCTTC | TRBJ2-1 | NA | NA | TRBV6-5
CASSPGRGGVNIQYF | TGTGCCAGCTCACCCGGGCGGGGAGGGGTGAACATTCAGTACTTC | TRBJ2-4 | TRBD2 | NA | TRBV18